Many counts were recorded for the clone carrying this TCR beta chain. V was shortened by 6 bases and J by 0 bases, with 11 bases between the two germline ends. The CDR3 runs to 14 residues. Germline CDR1 reads SNHLY; CDR2 reads FYNNEI. This entry comes from a study of Graves' ophthalmopathy and Graves' hyperthyroidism. Across the whole study: Peripheral blood was collected at initial diagnosis, before any treatment.

Transcripts of RNA were the source for amplifying TCR beta CDR3 regions. HTBI primers were used in a first-round RT-PCR, which preceded a second-round multiplex PCR. TCRdb reprocessed the multiplex PCR reads with MiXCR, giving one entry per CDR3 protein. The sample consists of hundreds of thousands of distinct CDR3 sequences, around 21% of them appearing once. The gene calls are TRBV2 and TRBJ2-5; no definite D call. This clonotype was sampled from a woman aged 18-29 years with stable Graves' hyperthyroidism. Sequencing used peripheral blood. CDR3 nucleotide sequence: TGTGCCAGCAGCCCCCGCACCAACCAAGAGACCCAGTACTTC. Its translation is CASSPRTNQETQYF.